This T cell receptor (beta chain) was obtained from a study of cytomegalovirus exposure and HLA in healthy donors. Whole-study results and caveats: Segments of the TCR beta V type were, in most cases, productive about 87% or about 30% of the time in an earlier analysis.

13 Jbeta primers and 60 Vbeta primers were used for the PCR. The data were produced by immunoSEQ multiplex PCR, yet TCRdb's version contains in-frame clones alone and is incomplete. The sample consists of some 200,000 clones, under 70% of them appearing once. Turning to this clone: Its antigen is unidentified.

The ends lost 5 bases at V and 0 bases at J; junction bases unmatched: 6. The V gene's germline CDR1 is SGHTA and CDR2 FQGNSA. This CDR3 has 18 amino acids. This TCR was recovered from a man aged 35 to 55 in good health and CMV-seropositive. The chain joins TRBV7-2 to TRBJ2-1, with 14 bases lining up with TRBD2. Specimen: PBMCs. The CDR3 here is CASSPGLAGAHSYNEQFF. The CDR3, as DNA: TGTGCCAGCAGCCCGGGACTAGCGGGGGCCCACTCCTACAATGAGCAGTTCTTC.